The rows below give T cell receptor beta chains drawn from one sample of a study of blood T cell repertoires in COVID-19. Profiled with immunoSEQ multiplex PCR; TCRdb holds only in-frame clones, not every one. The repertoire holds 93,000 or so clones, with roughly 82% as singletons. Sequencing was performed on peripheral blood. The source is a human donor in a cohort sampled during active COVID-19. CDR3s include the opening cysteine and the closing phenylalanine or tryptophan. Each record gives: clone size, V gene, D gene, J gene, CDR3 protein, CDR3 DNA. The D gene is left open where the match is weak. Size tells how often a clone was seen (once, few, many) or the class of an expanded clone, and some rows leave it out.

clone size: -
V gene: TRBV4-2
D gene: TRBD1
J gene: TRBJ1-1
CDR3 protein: CASSQGQGGNTEAFF
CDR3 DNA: TGTGCCAGCAGCCAAGGACAGGGTGGGAACACTGAAGCTTTCTTT

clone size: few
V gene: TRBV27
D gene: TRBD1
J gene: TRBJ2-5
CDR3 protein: CASSRDRGVETQYF
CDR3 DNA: TGTGCCAGCAGCCGGGACAGGGGGGTAGAGACCCAGTACTTC

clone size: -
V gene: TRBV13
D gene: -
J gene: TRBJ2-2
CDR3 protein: CASTQWNTGELFF
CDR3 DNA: TGTGCCAGCACCCAATGGAACACCGGGGAGCTGTTTTTT

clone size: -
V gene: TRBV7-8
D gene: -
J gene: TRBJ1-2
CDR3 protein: CASSEQRNYGYTF
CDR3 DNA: TGTGCCAGCAGCGAACAGAGAAACTATGGCTACACCTTC

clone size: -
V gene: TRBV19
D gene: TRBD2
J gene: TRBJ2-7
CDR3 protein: CASSTLGGGLYEQYF
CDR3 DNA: TGTGCCAGTAGTACCCTCGGGGGGGGGCTGTACGAGCAGTACTTC

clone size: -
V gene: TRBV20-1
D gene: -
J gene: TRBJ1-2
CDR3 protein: CSASTGKGYTF
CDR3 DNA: TGCAGTGCTTCTACAGGGAAGGGCTACACCTTC

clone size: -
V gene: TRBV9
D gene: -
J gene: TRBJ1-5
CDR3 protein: CASSVSGEPQSPQHF
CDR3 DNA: TGTGCCAGCAGCGTTTCGGGGGAACCCCAGTCGCCCCAGCATTTT

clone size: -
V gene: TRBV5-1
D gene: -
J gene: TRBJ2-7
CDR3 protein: CASSSGGSYEQYF
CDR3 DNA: TGCGCCAGCAGCTCTGGGGGGAGCTACGAGCAGTACTTC

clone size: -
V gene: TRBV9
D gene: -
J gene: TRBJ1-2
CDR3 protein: CASSVDPGDYGYTF
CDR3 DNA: TGTGCCAGCAGCGTAGATCCAGGGGACTATGGCTACACCTTC

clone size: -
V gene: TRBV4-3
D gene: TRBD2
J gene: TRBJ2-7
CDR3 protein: CASSRVLLAGASYEQYF
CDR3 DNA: TGCGCCAGCAGCCGAGTCTTACTAGCGGGGGCCTCCTACGAGCAGTACTTC

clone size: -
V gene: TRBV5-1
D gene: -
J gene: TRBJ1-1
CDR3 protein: CASSLSPGIGAEAFF
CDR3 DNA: TGCGCCAGCAGCTTGTCCCCGGGGATTGGTGCTGAAGCTTTCTTT

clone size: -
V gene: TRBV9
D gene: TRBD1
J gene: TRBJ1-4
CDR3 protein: CASSDDTGGRDEKLFF
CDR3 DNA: TGTGCCAGCAGCGACGATACAGGGGGCAGGGATGAAAAACTGTTTTTT

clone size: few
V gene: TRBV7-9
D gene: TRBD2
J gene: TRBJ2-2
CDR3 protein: CASSPWTSYPGELFF
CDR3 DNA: TGTGCCAGCAGCCCGTGGACTAGCTATCCCGGGGAGCTGTTTTTT

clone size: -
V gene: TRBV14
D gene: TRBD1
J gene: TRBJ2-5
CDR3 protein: CASSLWTGGLSETQYF
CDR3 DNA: TGTGCCAGCAGCCTTTGGACAGGGGGCTTAAGTGAGACCCAGTACTTC

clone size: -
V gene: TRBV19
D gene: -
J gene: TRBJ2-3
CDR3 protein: CASSKGGGRTDTQYF
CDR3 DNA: TGTGCCAGTAGTAAGGGGGGGGGCCGCACAGATACGCAGTATTTT

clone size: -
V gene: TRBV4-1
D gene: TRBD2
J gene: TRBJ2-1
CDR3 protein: CASSQVMTSGFEQFF
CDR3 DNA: TGCGCCAGCAGCCAAGTAATGACTAGCGGTTTTGAGCAGTTCTTC

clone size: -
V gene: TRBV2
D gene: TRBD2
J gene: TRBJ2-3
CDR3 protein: CASGRGGSTDTQYF
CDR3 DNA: TGTGCCAGCGGGCGGGGGGGGAGCACAGATACGCAGTATTTT

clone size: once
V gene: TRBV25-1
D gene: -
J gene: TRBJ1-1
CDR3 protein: CASSEGGLNTEAFF
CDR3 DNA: TGTGCCAGCAGTGAGGGAGGGCTGAACACTGAAGCTTTCTTT

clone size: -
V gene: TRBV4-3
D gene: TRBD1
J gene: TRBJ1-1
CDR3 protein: CASSQIVQGSRAFF
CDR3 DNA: TGCGCCAGCAGCCAGATAGTACAGGGGTCTCGAGCTTTCTTT

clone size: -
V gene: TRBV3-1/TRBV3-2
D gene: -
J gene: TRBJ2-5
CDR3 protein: CASSRPRETQYF
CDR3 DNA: TGTGCCAGCAGCCGCCCCCGGGAGACCCAGTACTTC

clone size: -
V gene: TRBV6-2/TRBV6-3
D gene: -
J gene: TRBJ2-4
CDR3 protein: CASSYGGGPSNIQYF
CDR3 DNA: TGTGCCAGCAGTTACGGGGGGGGGCCGAGTAACATTCAGTACTTC

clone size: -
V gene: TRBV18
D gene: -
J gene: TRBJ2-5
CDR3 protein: CASSPETVQETQYF
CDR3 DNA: TGTGCCAGCTCACCAGAAACAGTACAAGAGACCCAGTACTTC

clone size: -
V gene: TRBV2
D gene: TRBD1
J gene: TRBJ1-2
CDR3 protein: CASRQGPSYGYTF
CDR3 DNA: TGTGCCAGCAGACAGGGGCCTTCCTATGGCTACACCTTC

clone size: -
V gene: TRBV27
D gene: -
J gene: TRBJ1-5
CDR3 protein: CASSYLLGGAQHF
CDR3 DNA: TGTGCCAGCAGTTACCTCCTAGGAGGAGCCCAGCATTTT

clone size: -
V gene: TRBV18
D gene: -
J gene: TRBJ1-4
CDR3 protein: CASSPAQGSTNEKLFF
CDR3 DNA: TGTGCCAGCTCACCAGCTCAGGGCTCAACTAATGAAAAACTGTTTTTT

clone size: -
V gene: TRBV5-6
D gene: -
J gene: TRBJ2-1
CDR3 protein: CASSLLRGPSSGEQFF
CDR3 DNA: TGTGCCAGCAGCTTACTGCGGGGGCCCTCCTCAGGTGAGCAGTTCTTC

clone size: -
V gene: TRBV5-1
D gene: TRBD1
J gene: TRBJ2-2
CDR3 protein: CASSTGQGNTGELFF
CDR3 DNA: TGCGCCAGCAGCACTGGACAGGGAAACACCGGGGAGCTGTTTTTT